This is a list of T cell receptor beta chains from one sample in a study of blood T cells in healthy people across ages. TCRdb passed the 5' RACE reads through MiXCR, listing each CDR3 protein once. The sample includes about 620,000 distinct CDR3 sequences, over 40% of them seen just once. The sequencing sample was made of blood. The receptors here all came from a woman of 80 years or more in good health. Each CDR3 is given with its conserved first and last residue. Each record gives: D gene, CDR3 length, clone size, J gene, V gene, CDR3 DNA, CDR3 protein. D genes are given only for firm matches. Not every row has a clone size; where given, it reads once, few, many or a size class.

>-|16|many|TRBJ2-1|TRBV6-2/TRBV6-3
TGTGCCAGCAGTTACCCGGAGGGGGGCTCCTACAATGAGCAGTTCTTC
CASSYPEGGSYNEQFF
>TRBD2|14|-|TRBJ2-7|TRBV4-1
TGCGCCAGCAGCCATCAAGCGGGGGCCTACGAGCAGTACTTC
CASSHQAGAYEQYF
>TRBD1|17|few|TRBJ2-2|TRBV5-1
TGCGCCAGCAGCGCTGGCCCTGGGACAGGGGACACCGGGGAGCTGTTTTTT
CASSAGPGTGDTGELFF
>TRBD2|14|-|TRBJ2-3|TRBV20-1
TGCAGTGCTCGGACTAGCGGGGCGGCAGATACGCAGTATTTT
CSARTSGAADTQYF
>-|14|once|TRBJ2-1|TRBV9
TGTGCCAGCAGCGCAGGAGAACAGTACAATGAGCAGTTCTTC
CASSAGEQYNEQFF
>-|13|once|TRBJ2-7|TRBV6-1
TGTGCCAGCAGACAGTTCCCCTCCTACGAGCAGTACTTC
CASRQFPSYEQYF
>TRBD2|16|-|TRBJ2-3|TRBV6-5
TGTGCCAGCAGTTACGCCGGGGGGGCGGGCACAGATACGCAGTATTTT
CASSYAGGAGTDTQYF
>TRBD1|14|many|TRBJ2-7|TRBV4-1
TGCGCCAGCAGCCAAGGACAGGGATCCTACGAGCAGTACTTC
CASSQGQGSYEQYF
>-|15|-|TRBJ1-4|TRBV4-1
TGCGCCAGCAGCCAAGGAGGGGGGGGTGGTGAAAAACTGTTTTTT
CASSQGGGGGEKLFF
>-|14|many|TRBJ2-1|TRBV7-3
TGTGCCAGCAGCTTGGGATCGACTCACAATGAGCAGTTCTTC
CASSLGSTHNEQFF
>TRBD2|14|many|TRBJ2-5|TRBV2
TGTGCCAGCAGGGAGACTAGCGCACAAGAGACCCAGTACTTC
CASRETSAQETQYF